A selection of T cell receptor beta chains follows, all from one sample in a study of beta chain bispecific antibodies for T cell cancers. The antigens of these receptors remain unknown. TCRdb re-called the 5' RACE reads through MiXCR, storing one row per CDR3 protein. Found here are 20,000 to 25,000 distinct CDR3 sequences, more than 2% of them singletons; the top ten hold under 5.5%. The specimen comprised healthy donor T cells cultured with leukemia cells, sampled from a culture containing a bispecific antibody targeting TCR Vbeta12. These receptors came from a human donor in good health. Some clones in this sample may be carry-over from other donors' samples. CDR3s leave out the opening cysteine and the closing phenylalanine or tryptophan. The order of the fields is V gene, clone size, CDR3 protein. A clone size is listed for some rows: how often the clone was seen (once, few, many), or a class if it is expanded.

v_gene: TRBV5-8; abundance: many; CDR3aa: ASSWEGGPQY
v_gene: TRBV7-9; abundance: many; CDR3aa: ASSQGQGALGAF
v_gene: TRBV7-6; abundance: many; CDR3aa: ASSSGQGYGYT
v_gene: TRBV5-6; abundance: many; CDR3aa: ASSQEGTDTQY
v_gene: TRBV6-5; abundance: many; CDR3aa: ASSPLGGGVTETQY
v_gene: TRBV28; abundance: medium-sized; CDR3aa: ASSFGGLRNEQF
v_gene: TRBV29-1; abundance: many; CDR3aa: SVEPPNDGEQY
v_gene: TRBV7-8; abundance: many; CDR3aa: ASSFRTTGVDEKLF
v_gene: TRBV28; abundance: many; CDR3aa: ASSPTPLQGGEPQH
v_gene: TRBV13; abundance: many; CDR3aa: ASSEFSNVLT
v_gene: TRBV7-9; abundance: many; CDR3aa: ASSPLGGEQF
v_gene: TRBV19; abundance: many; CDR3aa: ASRPGGMLAF
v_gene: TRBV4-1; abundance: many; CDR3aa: ASSPVPGGGEQY
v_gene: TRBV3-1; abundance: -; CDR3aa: ASSQETSGGLTQY
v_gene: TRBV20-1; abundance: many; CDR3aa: SARDMRTLSGNTIY
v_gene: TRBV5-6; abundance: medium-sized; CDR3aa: ASSLSQSTDTQY
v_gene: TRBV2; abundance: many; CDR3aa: ASSDGGGLYNEQF
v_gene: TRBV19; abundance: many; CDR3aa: ASSWGAYQPQH
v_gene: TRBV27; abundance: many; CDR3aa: ASSLTGILSTEAF
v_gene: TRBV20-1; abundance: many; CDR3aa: SASRTGYNEQF
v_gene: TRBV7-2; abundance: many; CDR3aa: ASSLAPDWAGVWSPLH
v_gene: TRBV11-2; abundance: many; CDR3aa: ASSPRIGGYT
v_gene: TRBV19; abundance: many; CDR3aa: ASSTPSTEPVYGYT
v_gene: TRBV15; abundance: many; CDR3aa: ATSREGGITGELF
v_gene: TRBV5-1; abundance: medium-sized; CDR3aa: ASSTGQGADTQY
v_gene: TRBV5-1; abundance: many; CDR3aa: ASSVSADTQY
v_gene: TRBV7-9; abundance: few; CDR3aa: ASSWGDPLNEQF
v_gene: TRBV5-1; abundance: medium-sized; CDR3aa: ASSPHGGHEQF
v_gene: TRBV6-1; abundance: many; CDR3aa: ASSEAWQAGEEQY
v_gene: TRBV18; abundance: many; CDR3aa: ASSQGPDTGELF
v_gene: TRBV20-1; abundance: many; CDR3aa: SASGGGSYNEQF
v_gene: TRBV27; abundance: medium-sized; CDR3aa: ASQLAGKQY
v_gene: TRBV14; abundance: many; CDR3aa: ASSQVLVQGSYNEQF
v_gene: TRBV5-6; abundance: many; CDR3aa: ASSPLGATYGYT
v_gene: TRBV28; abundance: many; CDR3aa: ASSGGALNSPLH
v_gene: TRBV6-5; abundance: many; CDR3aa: ASSNRGQLGYT
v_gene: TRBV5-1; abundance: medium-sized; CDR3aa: ASSITGTGSYEQY
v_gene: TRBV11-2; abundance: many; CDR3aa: ASSLPRSVGRSDTQY
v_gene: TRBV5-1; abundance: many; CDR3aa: ASSPWTGDNQPQH
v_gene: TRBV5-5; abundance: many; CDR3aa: ASSSYPTTGGAGYEQY
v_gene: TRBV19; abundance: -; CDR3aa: ASSPDGEETQY
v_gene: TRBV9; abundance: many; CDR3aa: ASSPGQGVYNEQF
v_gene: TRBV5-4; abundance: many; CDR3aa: ASSPGQNSGANVLT
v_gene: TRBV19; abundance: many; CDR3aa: ASSILGGGYT
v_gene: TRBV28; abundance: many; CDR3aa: ASSDPGTEYQETQY
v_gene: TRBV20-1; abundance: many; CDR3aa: SASGGRTGQPQH
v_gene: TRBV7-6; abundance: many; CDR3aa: ASSWGGYEQY
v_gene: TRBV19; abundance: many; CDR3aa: ASSPSRGELF